These 15 T cell receptor beta chains were all obtained from the same sample, sequenced in a study of neurological immune-mediated disorders. TCRdb processed the 5' RACE reads anew with MiXCR; each CDR3 protein has one entry. The sample records around 79,000 distinct CDR3 sequences, approximately 14% being singletons. Sequencing input: PBMCs. These TCRs come from a woman between 50 and 59 years old in good health.

This clonotype has a count of ten or more. V gene TRBV12-3 or TRBV12-4 combines with J gene TRBJ1-1; possibly TRBD1 for D (5 bases). The CDR3 runs to 14 residues. Trimming took 2 bases from V and 11 from J, leaving 18 bases between them. The CDR3 DNA follows: TGTGCCAGCAGTTTAAGTTTCGGGGGGGGACGGGCTTTCTTT. Translating gives CASSLSFGGGRAFF.

This clonotype was picked up many times. V usage is TRBV29-1 and J usage is TRBJ2-7; 15 nucleotides agree with TRBD2. Germline CDR1 SQVTM, CDR2 ANQGSEA. The junction had 4 bases not matched to a gene; V was cut back by 4 bases and J by 0 bases. The CDR3 has 16 residues. CDR3 residues: CSVGGLAGGYSYEQYF. CDR3 nucleotides: TGCAGCGTTGGGGGACTAGCGGGAGGTTACTCCTACGAGCAGTACTTC.

Many counts were recorded for this clonotype. V gene TRBV12-3 or TRBV12-4 combines with J gene TRBJ1-5; tentative D call: TRBD1 (5 bases). V lost 4 bases, J lost 10 bases, and 17 bases lay in between. This CDR3 is 14 amino acids long. CDR3 sequence: CASSSGTSRGPQHF. CDR3 bases: TGTGCCAGCAGTTCGGGGACGTCGCGGGGTCCCCAGCATTTT.

The table lists this clonotype with many counts. The rearrangement joins TRBV4-2 to TRBJ2-6; TRBD1 is a possible D gene (6 bases). This CDR3 has 17 residues. CDR1 LGHNA and CDR2 YNFKEQ come from the germline V gene. Trimming shortened V by 1 base and J by 1 base, and 11 bases separated the two germline ends. Written as DNA, the CDR3 is TGTGCCAGCAGCCAAGCTGGGGGCACATCTGGGGCCAACGTCCTGACTTTC. This codes for CASSQAGGTSGANVLTF.

This clonotype was detected many times. The chain uses TRBV20-1 and TRBJ1-2; no definite D call. Germline V lookup: CDR1 DFQATT, CDR2 SNEGSKA (reference sequence). This CDR3 has 12 residues. V was trimmed by 5 bases and J by 8 bases, leaving 15 bases between them. The CDR3 coding sequence is TGCAGTGCTCCGGGCAGTAGGCAGGGCTACACCTTC. This encodes CSAPGSRQGYTF.

A few counts support this clonotype. The chain couples TRBV9 to TRBJ1-1; D remains unclear. Germline CDR1 reads SGDLS; CDR2 reads YYNGEE. This CDR3 contains 12 residues. V was cut by 7 bases and J by 7 bases, with 14 bases left in between. This chain's CDR3 is CASSGNGFEAFF. The CDR3, as DNA: TGTGCCAGCTCGGGAAACGGGTTTGAAGCTTTCTTT.

Ten or more counts support this clonotype. The chain employs TRBV10-3 and TRBJ2-3; 12 positions match TRBD1. The CDR3 totals 16 residues. Germline CDR1 and CDR2: ENHRY and SYGVKD. J lost 6 bases, V lost 5 bases, and 9 bases had no gene match. For the CDR3, the DNA is TGTGCCATCAGTCGACCCGGGACAGGGGGCGCCGATACGCAGTATTTT. This translates into CAISRPGTGGADTQYF.

This clonotype rates as medium-sized. This rearrangement joins TRBV29-1 to TRBJ2-6; TRBD1 is a possible D gene (5 bases). This CDR3 region has 13 residues. The V gene lost 4 bases and the J gene lost 2 bases, with 6 bases spanning the gap. Germline V CDR1 and CDR2: SQVTM, ANQGSEA. The chain's CDR3 is CSVVGAGANVLTF. The DNA for the CDR3 is TGCAGCGTTGTAGGGGCTGGGGCCAACGTCCTGACTTTC.

This clonotype was counted ten times or more. The chain combines TRBV29-1 with TRBJ1-4; weak D call: TRBD1 (6 bases). The CDR3 length is 12 residues. V was clipped by 6 bases and J by 7 bases, with 12 bases between them. CDR1 is SQVTM and CDR2 is ANQGSEA in the germline V gene. For the CDR3, the DNA is TGCAGCGTATTACAGGGACCTGAAAAACTGTTTTTT. As protein: CSVLQGPEKLFF.

The rearrangement uses TRBV6-6 and TRBJ1-2; TRBD1 aligns across 7 bases. CDR1 is MNHNY, CDR2 SVGAGI, per germline (reference sequence). V shed 10 bases, J shed 7 bases, and the junction held 15 bases outside the gene matches. The length of the CDR3 is 14 residues. CDR3: CATTPGQRLLGYTF. The CDR3 DNA reads TGTGCCACCACCCCGGGACAGAGGCTGCTTGGCTACACCTTC.

With respect to this clonotype: One end of the junction does not line up with germline, which may come from a read error. This CDR3 reads CASSLTTGVGSYNKQFF. The CDR3 DNA is TGCGCCAGCAGCTTGACCACAGGGGTTGGCTCCTACAATAAGCAGTTCTTC. The chain combines TRBV5-1 with TRBJ2-1; TRBD1 aligns across 7 bases. Germline V gives CDR1 SGHRS, CDR2 YFSETQ. CDR3 size: 17 residues.

This clonotype was seen at least ten times. CDR3: CATREGARDTGELFF. As DNA, the CDR3 is TGTGCCACCAGAGAGGGGGCGCGGGACACCGGGGAGCTGTTTTTT. The V and J genes are TRBV15 and TRBJ2-2; 7 bases agree with TRBD1. CDR3 length: 15 amino acids. From germline, CDR1 is LNHNV and CDR2 YYDKDF (reference sequence). The V segment lost 6 bases and the J segment 3 bases; nucleotides outside the gene matches: 7.

This clonotype was recorded only once. A much larger clone sits a single nucleotide away, making a read error possible. The rearrangement uses TRBV11-2 and TRBJ2-3, with TRBD2 matching over 10 bases. The CDR3 runs to 15 residues. The germline gives CDR1 SGHAT, CDR2 FQNNGV. In DNA form, the CDR3 reads TGTGCCAGCACCAAGGAGCTAGCGGGGGTAAATACGCTGTATTTT. Its translation is CASTKELAGVNTLYF.

This clonotype was recorded many times. This chain joins TRBV20-1 and TRBJ2-1; TRBD2 agrees at 10 bases. With V trimmed by 4 bases and J by 2 bases, 5 bases remained unmatched. This CDR3 comprises 15 residues. The germline V gene encodes CDR1 DFQATT and CDR2 SNEGSKA (reference sequence). The CDR3 DNA sequence: TGCAGTGCTACTAGCGGGAGAAAACCCTACAATGAGCAGTTCTTC. Amino acids: CSATSGRKPYNEQFF.

This clonotype was seen at least ten times. V and J are TRBV12-3 or TRBV12-4 and TRBJ2-7; tentatively, D is TRBD1 (6 bases). The CDR3 contains 15 residues. Trimming left V 6 bases short and J 0 bases short, with 15 bases between. The CDR3 nucleotides are TGTGCCAGCAGGCTTGACAGGCTGAGCTCCTACGAGCAGTACTTC. Translated: CASRLDRLSSYEQYF.